The rows below give T cell receptor beta chains drawn from one sample of a study of tumor-infiltrating lymphocytes in primary liver carcinoma. TCRdb recomputed calls from the multiplex PCR reads with MiXCR, one row per CDR3 protein. The sample lists approximately 190,000 distinct CDR3 sequences, approximately 86% occurring once. The specimen was tumor tissue from primary liver carcinoma. These TCRs come from a man aged 35 to 55 with primary liver carcinoma and hepatitis B virus infection. CDR3s leave out the opening cysteine and the closing phenylalanine or tryptophan. Size tells how often a clone was seen (once, few, many) or the class of an expanded clone, and some rows leave it out.

TRBJ2-7 once TRBV11-2 ASSMGGDEQY
TRBJ2-5 . TRBV4-1 ASIPEQETQY
TRBJ1-2 . TRBV4-2 TSGHLDGNYGYT
TRBJ2-7 . TRBV6-1 TSSEARGRLAVYEQY
TRBJ2-7 . TRBV11-2 ASSLRRTGEDEQY
TRBJ1-5 . TRBV6-1 ASSVKRGWNQPQH
TRBJ2-3 once TRBV4-1 ASSQGGGLAGRPDTHY
TRBJ2-3 . TRBV11-2 ASSIDPGETSTDTQY
TRBJ2-6 . TRBV4-3 ASSQDGSGRGTNILT
TRBJ2-2 . TRBV14 TNSTYQGAGELF
TRBJ1-5 . TRBV6-1 ASSEMGSGSNQPQD
TRBJ2-7 . TRBV14 ASSHQTSGSEQY
TRBJ1-1 . TRBV6-2/TRBV6-3 ASRVRGGEAF
TRBJ2-5 once TRBV6-2/TRBV6-3 AINSGLAKTQH
TRBJ2-3 . TRBV29-1 SVEGAPGITGTHY
TRBJ2-1 . TRBV7-3 ASSSTSGAGVNEQF
TRBJ2-2 . TRBV11-2 ASSTDSYAGEQF
TRBJ2-7 . TRBV7-8 VSSSYDRGPYEQY
TRBJ2-3 . TRBV29-1 IVAGRSGSGRAQY
TRBJ2-3 many TRBV29-1 SVEGLAGTDTQY
TRBJ2-2 . TRBV12-3/TRBV12-4 ASSPRRQTNTGELF
TRBJ2-1 many TRBV4-3 ASSQDLAGASYNEQF
TRBJ2-3 . TRBV29-1 SVELAGHKDTQY
TRBJ1-4 few TRBV18 ASSPPGLSQEKLF
TRBJ1-1 medium-sized TRBV29-1 SVDGGWGMRTEAF
TRBJ2-2 . TRBV4-2 ASSQDMSGELF
TRBJ1-3 . TRBV6-1 ASSDMLGTSSGNIIY
. . TRBV12-3/TRBV12-4 ASRRGASGIQETQF
TRBJ2-2 . TRBV29-1 SVGISSANTGELF
TRBJ2-2 . TRBV29-1 SVYIGNTGELF
TRBJ2-3 . TRBV10-3 AISEPGLAAATDTQY
TRBJ2-1 . TRBV11-3 ASSLGREKNEQL
TRBJ1-1 . TRBV6-1 ASSDSRNTEVF
TRBJ2-2 . TRBV2 ASSELETAHTGELL